The following is a T cell receptor (beta chain) sequence with its context. What it recognizes is unknown. Measured with immunoSEQ multiplex PCR; TCRdb has only the in-frame clones, and not every one. The sample holds 55,000 to 65,000 clones, over 70% seen once. This entry comes from a study of OX40 agonist ivuxolimab in advanced cancers. Across the study: Treatment of patients was with ivuxolimab, an agonistic anti-OX40 (CD134) antibody.

CDR1 and CDR2 from the germline V gene are MNHEY and SMNVEV (reference sequence). Trimming removed 1 base from V and 0 bases from J, with 10 bases in between. The CDR3 loop spans 16 amino acids. Study-level points and caveats: Expanded clones were, on average, more numerous among CD8+ T cells than CD4+.

The sequence came from an adult with an advanced solid tumor such as melanoma, head and neck, liver or kidney cancer. The chain couples TRBV27 to TRBJ2-4; maybe TRBD1 (5 bases). This specimen was CD4+ or CD8+ T cells sorted from blood, taken in a trial of the OX40 agonist ivuxolimab. CDR3: CASSLLYRLAKNIQYF. The CDR3 coding sequence is TGTGCCAGCAGTTTATTGTACAGGCTAGCCAAAAACATTCAGTACTTC.